This T cell receptor (beta chain) is drawn from a study of shared clonotypes between healthy human individuals. The study's findings and limits: Represented genetic and exposure-history diversity was restricted by having few donors.

As handled by the study authors: As immunoSEQ supplied junction-only sequences (without quality scores), filtering differed. Using immunoSEQ multiplex PCR, the repertoire was profiled, and TCRdb retains in-frame clones only, with some absent. That table furnishes V, J and clone size, whereas the DNA furnished D and trimming. The table records hundreds of thousands of clones, roughly 77% of them present only once. This CDR3 contains 15 residues. From germline, CDR1 is LNHNV and CDR2 YYDKDF (reference sequence). V shed 1 base, J shed 7 bases, and the junction held 9 bases outside the gene matches. To note about this clone: What it binds is not known.

Unsorted samples relied on 89 million or so PBMCs, which served as the source of genomic DNA. This receptor was identified in a woman aged 40 to 55 in good health. Some clones in this sample may be carry-over from other donors' samples. The chain links TRBV15 to TRBJ2-7; 8 bases align to TRBD1. Sequenced: PBMCs. The CDR3 protein is CATSRGFGTGGEQYF. The CDR3 coding sequence is TGTGCCACCAGCAGAGGTTTCGGGACAGGCGGGGAGCAGTACTTC.